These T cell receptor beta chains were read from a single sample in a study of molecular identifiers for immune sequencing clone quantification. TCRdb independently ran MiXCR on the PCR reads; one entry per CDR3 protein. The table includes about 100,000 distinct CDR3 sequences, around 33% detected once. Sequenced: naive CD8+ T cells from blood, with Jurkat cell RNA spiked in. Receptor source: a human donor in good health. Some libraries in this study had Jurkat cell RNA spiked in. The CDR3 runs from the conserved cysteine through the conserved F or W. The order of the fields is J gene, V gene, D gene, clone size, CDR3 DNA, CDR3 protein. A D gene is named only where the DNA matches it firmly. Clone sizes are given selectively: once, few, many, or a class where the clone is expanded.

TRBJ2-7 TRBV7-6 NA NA TGTGCCAGCAGCTTGGGGGTTAGACCCTACGAGCAGTACTTC CASSLGVRPYEQYF
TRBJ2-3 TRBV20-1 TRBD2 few TGCAGTGCTAGAGGCGGGAGCGGGAGACGTACAGATACGCAGTATTTT CSARGGSGRRTDTQYF
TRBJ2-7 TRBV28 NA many TGTGCCAGCAGTTTTGGGGACGGACCTTACGAGCAGTACTTC CASSFGDGPYEQYF
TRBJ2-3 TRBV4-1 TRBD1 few TGCGCCAGCAGCCAAGAACGGGGACAGGGGTTATCGAATACGCAGTATTTT CASSQERGQGLSNTQYF
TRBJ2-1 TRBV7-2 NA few TGTGCCAGCAGCACCCTAATCGGGGCGGGATCTAATGAGCAGTTCTTC CASSTLIGAGSNEQFF
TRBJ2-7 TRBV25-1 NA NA TGTGCCAGCAGTGATGCCAGGGAGTATGACTACGAGCAGTACTTC CASSDAREYDYEQYF
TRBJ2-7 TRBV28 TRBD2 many TGTGCCAGCAGGTCCCTAGCGGGACCCAGCGAGCAGTACTTC CASRSLAGPSEQYF
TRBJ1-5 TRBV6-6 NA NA TGTGCCAGCGGGGAACAGACGTATAGCAATCAGCCCCAGCATTTT CASGEQTYSNQPQHF
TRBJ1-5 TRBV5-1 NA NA TGCGCCAGCAGCCCGGAAAGACAGGACGGTCAGCCCCAGCATTTT CASSPERQDGQPQHF
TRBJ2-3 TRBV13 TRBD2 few TGTGCCAGCAACACCTTCGGGGGACTAGAGGTCCCAGATACGCAGTATTTT CASNTFGGLEVPDTQYF
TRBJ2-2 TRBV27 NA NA TGTGCCAGCAGTTCCGGGACACCGACCGGGGAGCTGTTTTTT CASSSGTPTGELFF
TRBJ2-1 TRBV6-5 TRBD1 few TGTGCCAGCAGTTACTCGGGACAGGGTGCTGATGAGCAGTTCTTC CASSYSGQGADEQFF
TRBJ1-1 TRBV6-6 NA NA TGTGCCAGCAGTCCTGACACAGAAGTCTTCTTT CASSPDTEVFF
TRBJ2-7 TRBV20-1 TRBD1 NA TGCAGTGCTAGGGAACAGGGGGTCTCCTACGAGCAGTACTTC CSAREQGVSYEQYF
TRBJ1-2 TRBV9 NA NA TGTGCCAGCAGCGTATGGGGGACTAACTATGGCTACACCTTC CASSVWGTNYGYTF
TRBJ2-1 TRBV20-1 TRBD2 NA TGCAGTGCTAGAGATAGGGAGCGGGAGATCTACAATGAGCAGTTCTTC CSARDREREIYNEQFF
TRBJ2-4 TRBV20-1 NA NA TGCAGTGCTATACCCGGGGAGCTAGCCAAAAACATTCAGTACTTC CSAIPGELAKNIQYF
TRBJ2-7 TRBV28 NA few TGTGCCAGCAGTAAGACCGGGACACCGGGGAGGGAGCAGTACTTC CASSKTGTPGREQYF
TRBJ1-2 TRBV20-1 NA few TGCAGTGCTAGTGATAGGGATTGGAACGGCTACACCTTC CSASDRDWNGYTF
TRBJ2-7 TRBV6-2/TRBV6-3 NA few TGTGCCAGCAGGTTCCAGGCCCACTACGAGCAGTACTTC CASRFQAHYEQYF
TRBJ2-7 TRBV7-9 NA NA TGTGCCAGCAGCTTAGCAACAGCCACCTACGAGCAGTACTTC CASSLATATYEQYF
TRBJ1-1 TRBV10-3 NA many TGTGCCATCAGTGAGTCGGGACAAATGAACACTGAAGCTTTCTTT CAISESGQMNTEAFF
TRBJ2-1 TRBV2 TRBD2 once TGTGCCAGCAGAGCAGCGGGAGCCAACAATGAGCAGTTCTTC CASRAAGANNEQFF
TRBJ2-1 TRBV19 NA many TGTGCCAGTAGTATCGTCGACTCACTGGTCGGTGAGCAGTTCTTC CASSIVDSLVGEQFF
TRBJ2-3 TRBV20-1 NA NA TGCAGTGCTAGAGATTTGGCAAGCACAGATCCGCAGTATTTT CSARDLASTDPQYF
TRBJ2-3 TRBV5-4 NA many TGTGCCAGCAGCTCACTAGCTGATACGCAGTATTTT CASSSLADTQYF